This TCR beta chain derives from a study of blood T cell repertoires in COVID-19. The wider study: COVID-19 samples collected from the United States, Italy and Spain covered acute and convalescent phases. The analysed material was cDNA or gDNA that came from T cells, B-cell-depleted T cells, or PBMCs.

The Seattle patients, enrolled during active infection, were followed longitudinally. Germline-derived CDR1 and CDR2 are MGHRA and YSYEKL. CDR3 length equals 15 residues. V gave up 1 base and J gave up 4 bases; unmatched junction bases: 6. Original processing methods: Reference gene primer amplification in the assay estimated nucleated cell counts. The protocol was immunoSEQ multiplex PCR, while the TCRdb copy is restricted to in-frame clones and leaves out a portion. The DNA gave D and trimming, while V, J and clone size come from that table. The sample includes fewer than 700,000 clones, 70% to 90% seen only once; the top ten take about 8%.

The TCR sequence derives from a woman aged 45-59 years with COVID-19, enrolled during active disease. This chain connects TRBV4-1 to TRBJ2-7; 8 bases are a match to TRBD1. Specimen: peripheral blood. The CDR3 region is CASSQGFRTGYEQYF. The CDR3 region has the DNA TGCGCCAGCAGCCAAGGTTTTAGGACAGGGTACGAGCAGTACTTC.